This T cell receptor (beta chain) is from a study of T cells in Graves' hyperthyroidism and ophthalmopathy. Study-wide results and caveats: The majority of expanded thyroid clonotypes above 0.001 also appeared in blood. Ophthalmopathy was distinguished from stable hyperthyroidism by 13 V-J signatures.

Amplification yielded TCR beta CDR3 regions, with RNA transcripts as the source. The TCR CDR3 was amplified in a first-round RT-PCR using the HTBI primer set. TCRdb ran MiXCR on the multiplex PCR reads and lists one entry per CDR3 protein. Among about 720,000 distinct CDR3 sequences listed, roughly a sixth were seen once. The length of the CDR3 is 15 residues. The V and J ends lost 5 bases and 2 bases, in that order; junction bases with no gene match: 5. The hyperthyroidism was newly diagnosed and had lasted under 2 months; the patients were aged 18 to 65. The study collected blood at first hyperthyroidism diagnosis, before any ophthalmopathy symptoms arose. This clonotype occurred many times. Its target is not known.

The clonotype comes from a woman between 45 and 65 years old with Graves' hyperthyroidism that later progressed to Graves' ophthalmopathy. Sequencing input: blood. V usage is TRBV12-3 or TRBV12-4 and J usage is TRBJ1-5; TRBD1 matches 8 bases. This CDR3 reads CASSVTGGGNQPQHF. The CDR3 DNA sequence: TGTGCCAGCAGTGTTACAGGGGGAGGCAATCAGCCCCAGCATTTT.